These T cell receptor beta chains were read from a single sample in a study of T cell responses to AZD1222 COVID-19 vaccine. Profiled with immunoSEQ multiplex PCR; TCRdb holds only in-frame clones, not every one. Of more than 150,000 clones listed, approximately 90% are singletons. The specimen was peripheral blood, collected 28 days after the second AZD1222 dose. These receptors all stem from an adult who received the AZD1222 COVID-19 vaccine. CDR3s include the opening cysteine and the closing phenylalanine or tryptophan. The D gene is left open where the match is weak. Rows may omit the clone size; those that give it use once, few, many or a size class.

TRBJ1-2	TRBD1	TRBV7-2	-	TGTGCCAGCAGCTCAAACGCAGGGGGGCGAGCTAACTATGGCTACACCTTC	CASSSNAGGRANYGYTF
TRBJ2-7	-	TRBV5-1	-	TGCGCCAGCAGCTTGGTAGGGGGCTACGAGCAGTACTTC	CASSLVGGYEQYF
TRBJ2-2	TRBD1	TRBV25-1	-	TGTGCCAGCAGGCCTCCGACTGGGACAGCGAACACCGGGGAGCTGTTTTTT	CASRPPTGTANTGELFF
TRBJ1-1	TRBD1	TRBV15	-	TGTGCCACCGCCCGAGACAGGGGGGGGAACACTGAAGCTTTCTTT	CATARDRGGNTEAFF
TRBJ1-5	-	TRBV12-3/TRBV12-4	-	TGTGCCAGCAGTTTTGCGTGGAATCAGCCCCAGCATTTT	CASSFAWNQPQHF
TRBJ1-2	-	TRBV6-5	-	TGTGCCAGCAGAGGGGACCGCTCTAACTATGGCTACACCTTC	CASRGDRSNYGYTF
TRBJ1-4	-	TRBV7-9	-	TGTGCCAGCAGCTTAGAGGGAGCAGGGAGGGGCAATGAAAAACTGTTTTTT	CASSLEGAGRGNEKLFF
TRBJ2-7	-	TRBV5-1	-	TGCGCCAGCAGCTTGGCCTCCTACGAGCAGTACTTC	CASSLASYEQYF
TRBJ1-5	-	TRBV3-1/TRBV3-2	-	TGTGCCAGCAGCCAGTCACATATCAGCAATCAGCCCCAGCATTTT	CASSQSHISNQPQHF
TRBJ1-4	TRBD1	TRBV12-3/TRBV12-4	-	TGTGCCAGCACCCGGGACAGCGAAAAACTGTTTTTT	CASTRDSEKLFF
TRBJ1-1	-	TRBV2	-	TGTGCCAGCAGCGGGACTGTGAACACTGAAGCTTTCTTT	CASSGTVNTEAFF
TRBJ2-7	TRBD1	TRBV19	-	TGTGCCAGTAGTATAGTAGGGACAGGAGGCGAGCAGTACTTC	CASSIVGTGGEQYF
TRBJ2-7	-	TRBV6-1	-	TGTGCCAGCAGTGATAAAATGAAGGGGTCATACTCCTACGAGCAGTACTTC	CASSDKMKGSYSYEQYF
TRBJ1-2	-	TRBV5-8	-	TGTGCCAGCAGCTTGGTGGGGCCTCGGTCATATGGCTACACCTTC	CASSLVGPRSYGYTF
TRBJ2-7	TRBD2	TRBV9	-	TGTGCCAGCAGCGTGGGACTAGCGGGAGAGAGGGAGCAGTACTTC	CASSVGLAGEREQYF
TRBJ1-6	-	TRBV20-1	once	TGCAGTGCTAGGGGGCTAGAGGGGCTCCACTTT	CSARGLEGLHF
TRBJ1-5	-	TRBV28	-	TGTGCCAGCAGTTTTACAGGAAAGGGGAGGCATCAGCCCCAGCATTTT	CASSFTGKGRHQPQHF
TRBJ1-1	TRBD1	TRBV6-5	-	TGTGCCAGCAGCACAGGGGCGATGAACACTGAAGCTTTCTTT	CASSTGAMNTEAFF
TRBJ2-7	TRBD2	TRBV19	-	TGTGCCAGTAAGGGTTGGGCGGGAGCGGCCTACGAGCAGTACTTC	CASKGWAGAAYEQYF
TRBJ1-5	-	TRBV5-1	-	TGCGCCAGCAGCTTGGATTATAGCGTTGAGCAGCCCCAGCATTTT	CASSLDYSVEQPQHF
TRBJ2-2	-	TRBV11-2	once	TGTGCCACAAGGGGGACCACGAACACCGGGGAGCTGTTTTTT	CATRGTTNTGELFF
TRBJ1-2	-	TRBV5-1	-	TGCGCCAGCAGCTTGGTGGGGGACGGAGGTGGTGGCTACACCTTC	CASSLVGDGGGGYTF
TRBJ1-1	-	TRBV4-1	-	TGCGCCAGCAGCGGACCCTTAAAAGGCACTGAAGCTTTCTTT	CASSGPLKGTEAFF
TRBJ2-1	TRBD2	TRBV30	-	TGTGCCTGGGCCGGACTAGCGGGGGTTGAGCAGTTCTTC	CAWAGLAGVEQFF
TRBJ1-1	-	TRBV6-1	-	TGTGCCAGCAGTGAGCAGGGAGACACTGAAGCTTTCTTT	CASSEQGDTEAFF
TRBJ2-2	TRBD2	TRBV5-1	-	TGCGCCAGCAGCCCGGGGGGGCAGACCGGGGAGCTGTTTTTT	CASSPGGQTGELFF
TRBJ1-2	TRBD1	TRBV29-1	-	TGCGGCGACAGGGGGATCGATGGCTACACCTTC	CGDRGIDGYTF
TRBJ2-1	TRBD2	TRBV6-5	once	TGTGCCAGCAGCCTTACTAGCGACTCCTACAATGAGCAGTTCTTC	CASSLTSDSYNEQFF
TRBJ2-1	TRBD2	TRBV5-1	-	TGCGCCAGCAGCTTGGGGGGCGGGAGAAGTTATGAGCAGTTCTTC	CASSLGGGRSYEQFF
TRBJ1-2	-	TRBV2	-	TGTGCCACCACAGGGAGCCCAATTCATGGCTACACCTTC	CATTGSPIHGYTF
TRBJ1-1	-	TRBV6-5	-	TGTGCCAGCAGTTATAGGGGTAGGGCCGAAGCTTTCTTT	CASSYRGRAEAFF
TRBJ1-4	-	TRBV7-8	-	TGTGCCAGCAGCCTAGGCACAGTTGCAACTAATGAAAAACTGTTTTTT	CASSLGTVATNEKLFF
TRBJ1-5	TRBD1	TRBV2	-	TGTGCCAGCAAGGTACGGCGGGCAGGGGGGCAGCCCCAGCATTTT	CASKVRRAGGQPQHF
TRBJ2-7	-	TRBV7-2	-	TGTGCCAGCAGCCGGGGGGTACAGGGCCACGAGCAGTACTTC	CASSRGVQGHEQYF
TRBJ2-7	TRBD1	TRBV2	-	TGTGCCAGCAGCAGGGACAGGAGCTCCTACGAGCAGTACTTC	CASSRDRSSYEQYF
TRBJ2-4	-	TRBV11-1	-	TGTGCCAGCAGCTTAGGGCAACTAGCCAAAAACATTCAGTACTTC	CASSLGQLAKNIQYF
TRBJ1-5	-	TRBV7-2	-	TGTGCCAGCAGCCCCCAGGGTGGACAGCCCCAGCATTTT	CASSPQGGQPQHF
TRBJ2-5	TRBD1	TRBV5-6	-	TGTGCCAGCAGCTCTATAGTTGACAGGGATGAGACCCAGTACTTC	CASSSIVDRDETQYF
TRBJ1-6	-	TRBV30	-	TGTGCCTGGAGGAAGGATTCACCCCTCCACTTT	CAWRKDSPLHF
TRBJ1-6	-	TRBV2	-	TGTGCCAGCATGGGGACGGAGGATTCACCCCTCCACTTT	CASMGTEDSPLHF
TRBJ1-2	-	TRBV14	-	TGTGCCAGCAGCCAAAACTGGGCCGAGGGGAACTATGGCTACACCTTC	CASSQNWAEGNYGYTF
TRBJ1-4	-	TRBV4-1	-	TGCGCCAGCAGCCATCAGGTTAACGGGGATGAAAAACTGTTTTTT	CASSHQVNGDEKLFF
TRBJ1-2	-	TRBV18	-	TGTGCCAGCTCACCCGAGACAATAAGAGGCTACACCTTC	CASSPETIRGYTF
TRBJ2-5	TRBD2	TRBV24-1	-	TGTGCCACCAGTGTCCCGACTAGCGGACAAGAGACCCAGTACTTC	CATSVPTSGQETQYF
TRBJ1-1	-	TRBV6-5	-	TGTGCCAGCAGTTACTCAGGGGCTGGGAACACTGAAGCTTTCTTT	CASSYSGAGNTEAFF
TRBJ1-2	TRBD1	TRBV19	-	TGTGCCAGTAGTACCGGGACAGCCGACATCTATGGCTACACCTTC	CASSTGTADIYGYTF
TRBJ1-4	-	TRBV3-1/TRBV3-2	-	TGTGCCAGCAGCCAAGGGGGGACAAAGAATGAAAAACTGTTTTTT	CASSQGGTKNEKLFF
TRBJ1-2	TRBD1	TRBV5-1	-	TGCGCCAGCAGCAAAAGGGACAGGGCATCAGCTAACTATGGCTACACCTTC	CASSKRDRASANYGYTF
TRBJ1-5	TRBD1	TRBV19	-	TGTGCCAGTAGTACCCCATTCCCCCATCGGAGAACAGGGGAAAGAGGCCGTTATCAGCCCCAGCATTTT	CASSTPFPHRRTGERGRYQPQHF
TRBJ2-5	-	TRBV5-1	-	TGCGCCAGCAGCTCGCGGGAAAATCAAGAGACCCAGTACTTC	CASSSRENQETQYF
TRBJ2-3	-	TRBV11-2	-	TGTGCCAGCAGCTCCTCAAGTTCCGGGGATACGCAGTATTTT	CASSSSSSGDTQYF
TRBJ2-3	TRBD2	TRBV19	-	TGTGCCAGTACCCAGCGGGGGGCCACAGATACGCAGTATTTT	CASTQRGATDTQYF
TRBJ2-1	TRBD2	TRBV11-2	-	TGTGCCAGCAGCTTATGGGGGGGAGGTCCCTACAATGAGCAGTTCTTC	CASSLWGGGPYNEQFF
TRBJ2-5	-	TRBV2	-	TGTGCCAGCAAAAGGGGTCAAGAGACCCAGTACTTC	CASKRGQETQYF